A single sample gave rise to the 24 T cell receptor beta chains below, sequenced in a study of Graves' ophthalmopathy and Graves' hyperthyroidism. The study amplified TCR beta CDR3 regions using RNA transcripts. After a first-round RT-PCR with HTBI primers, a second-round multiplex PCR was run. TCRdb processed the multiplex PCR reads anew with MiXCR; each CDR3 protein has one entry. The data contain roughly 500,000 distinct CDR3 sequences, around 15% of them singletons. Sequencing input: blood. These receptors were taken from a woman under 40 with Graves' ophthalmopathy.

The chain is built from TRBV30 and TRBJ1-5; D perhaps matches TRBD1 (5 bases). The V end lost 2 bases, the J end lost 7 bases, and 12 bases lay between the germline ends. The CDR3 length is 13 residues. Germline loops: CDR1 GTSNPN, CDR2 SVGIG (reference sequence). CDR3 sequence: CAWSQGSRQPQHF. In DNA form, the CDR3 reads TGTGCCTGGAGTCAGGGTTCTAGACAGCCCCAGCATTTT. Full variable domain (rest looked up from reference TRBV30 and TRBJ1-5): SQTIHQWPATLVQPVGSPLSLECTVEGTSNPNLYWYRQAAGRGLQLLFYSVGIGQISSEVPQNLSASRPQDRQFILSSKKLLLSDSGFYLCAWSQGSRQPQHFGDGTRLSIL.

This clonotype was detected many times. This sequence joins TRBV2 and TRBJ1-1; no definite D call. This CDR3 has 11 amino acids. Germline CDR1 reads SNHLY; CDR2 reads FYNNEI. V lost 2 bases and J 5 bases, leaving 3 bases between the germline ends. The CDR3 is CASSERTEAFF. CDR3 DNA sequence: TGTGCCAGCAGTGAACGAACTGAAGCTTTCTTT.

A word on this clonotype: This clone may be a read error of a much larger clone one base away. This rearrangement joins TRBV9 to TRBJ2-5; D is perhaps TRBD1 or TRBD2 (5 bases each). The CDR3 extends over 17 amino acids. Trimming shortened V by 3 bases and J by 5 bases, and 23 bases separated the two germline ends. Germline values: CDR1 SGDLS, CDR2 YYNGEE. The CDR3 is CASSAGGGVQGAETQYF. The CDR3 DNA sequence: TGTGCCAGCAGCGCAGGAGGTGGGGTGCAGGGAGCGGAGACCCAGTACTTC.

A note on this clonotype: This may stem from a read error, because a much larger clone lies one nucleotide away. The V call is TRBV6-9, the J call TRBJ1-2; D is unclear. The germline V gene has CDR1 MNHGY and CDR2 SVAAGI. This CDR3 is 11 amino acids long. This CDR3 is CASNYRWGYTF. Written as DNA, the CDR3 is TGTGCCAGCAATTATAGGTGGGGCTACACCTTC.

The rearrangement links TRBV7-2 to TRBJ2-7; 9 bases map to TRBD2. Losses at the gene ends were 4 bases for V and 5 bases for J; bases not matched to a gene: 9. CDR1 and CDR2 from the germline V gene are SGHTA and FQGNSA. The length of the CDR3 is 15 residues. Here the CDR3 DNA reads TGTGCCAGCAGCTCTCAAGCGGGAGGTTGGGACGAGCAGTACTTC. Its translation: CASSSQAGGWDEQYF.

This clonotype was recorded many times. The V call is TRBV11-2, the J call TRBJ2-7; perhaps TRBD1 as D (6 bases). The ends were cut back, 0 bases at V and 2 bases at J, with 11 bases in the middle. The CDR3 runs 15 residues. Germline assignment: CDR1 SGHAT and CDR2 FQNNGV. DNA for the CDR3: TGTGCCAGCAGCTTAGATAGGGACACAACCTACGAGCAGTACTTC. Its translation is CASSLDRDTTYEQYF.

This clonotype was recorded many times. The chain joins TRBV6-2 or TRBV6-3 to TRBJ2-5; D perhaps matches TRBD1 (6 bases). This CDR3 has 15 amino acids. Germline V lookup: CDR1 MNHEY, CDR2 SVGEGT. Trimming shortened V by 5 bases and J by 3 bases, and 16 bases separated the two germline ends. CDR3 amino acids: CASSAMGALEETQYF. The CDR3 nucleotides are TGTGCCAGCAGTGCGATGGGGGCCCTAGAAGAGACCCAGTACTTC.

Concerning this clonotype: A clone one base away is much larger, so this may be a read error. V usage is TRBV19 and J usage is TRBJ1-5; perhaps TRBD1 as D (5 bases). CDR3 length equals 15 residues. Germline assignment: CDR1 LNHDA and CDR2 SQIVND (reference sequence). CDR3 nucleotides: TGTGCCAGTAGTATAGGGGGACGGAACAATCAGCCCCATCATTTT. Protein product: CASSIGGRNNQPHHF.

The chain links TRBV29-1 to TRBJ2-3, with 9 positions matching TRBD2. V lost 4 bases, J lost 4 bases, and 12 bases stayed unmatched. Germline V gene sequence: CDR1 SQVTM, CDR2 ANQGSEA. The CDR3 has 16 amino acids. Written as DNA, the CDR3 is TGCAGCGTTGGTGGGACTAGCTACCGTATGGCAGATACGCAGTATTTT. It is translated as CSVGGTSYRMADTQYF.

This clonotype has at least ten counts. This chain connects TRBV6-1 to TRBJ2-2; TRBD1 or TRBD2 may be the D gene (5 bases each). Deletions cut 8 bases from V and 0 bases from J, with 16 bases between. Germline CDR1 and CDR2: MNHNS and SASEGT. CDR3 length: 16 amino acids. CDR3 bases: TGTGCCAGCCCTCCGCCGGGGCGAACGAACACCGGGGAGCTGTTTTTT. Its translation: CASPPPGRTNTGELFF.

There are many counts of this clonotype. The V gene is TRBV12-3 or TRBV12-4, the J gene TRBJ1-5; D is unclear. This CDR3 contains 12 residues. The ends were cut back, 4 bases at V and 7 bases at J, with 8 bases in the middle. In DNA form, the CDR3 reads TGTGCCAGCAGTTCCGACGGGCAGCCCCAGCATTTT. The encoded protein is CASSSDGQPQHF.

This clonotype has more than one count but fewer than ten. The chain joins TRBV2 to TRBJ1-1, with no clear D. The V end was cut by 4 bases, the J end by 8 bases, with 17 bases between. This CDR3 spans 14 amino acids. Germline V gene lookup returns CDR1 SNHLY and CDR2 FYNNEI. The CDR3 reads CASSGRSFFQEAFF. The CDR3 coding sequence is TGTGCCAGCAGTGGACGAAGTTTTTTTCAGGAAGCTTTCTTT.

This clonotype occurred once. The CDR3 is CASRGRGYEQYF. The DNA for the CDR3 is TGTGCCAGCAGAGGCAGGGGGTACGAGCAGTACTTC. V usage is TRBV7-8 and J usage is TRBJ2-7; TRBD1 matches 7 bases. After removal of 6 bases from V and 4 bases from J, the junction contained 3 bases not matched to a gene. Germline CDR1 is SGHVS and CDR2 is FQNEAQ. The CDR3 is 12 amino acids.

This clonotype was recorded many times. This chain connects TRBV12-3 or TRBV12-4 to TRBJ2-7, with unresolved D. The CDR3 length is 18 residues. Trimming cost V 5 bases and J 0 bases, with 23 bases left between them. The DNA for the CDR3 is TGTGCCAGCAGTCTCGAGATGATGATCGGCGATAGCTCCTACGAGCAGTACTTC. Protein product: CASSLEMMIGDSSYEQYF.

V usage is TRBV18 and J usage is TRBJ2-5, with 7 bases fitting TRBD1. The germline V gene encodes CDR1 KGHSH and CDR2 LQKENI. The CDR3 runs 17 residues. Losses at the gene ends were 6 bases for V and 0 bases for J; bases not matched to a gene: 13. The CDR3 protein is CASSQITTGNYQETQYF. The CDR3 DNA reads TGTGCCAGCTCGCAGATCACGACAGGGAACTACCAAGAGACCCAGTACTTC.

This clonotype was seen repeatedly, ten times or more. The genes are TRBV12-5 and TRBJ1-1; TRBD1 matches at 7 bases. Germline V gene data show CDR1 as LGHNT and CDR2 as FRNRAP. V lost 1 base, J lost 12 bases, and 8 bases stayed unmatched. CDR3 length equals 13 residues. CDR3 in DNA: TGTGCTAGTGGTTTGGAATCCGGGACAGAATCTTTCTTT. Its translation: CASGLESGTESFF.

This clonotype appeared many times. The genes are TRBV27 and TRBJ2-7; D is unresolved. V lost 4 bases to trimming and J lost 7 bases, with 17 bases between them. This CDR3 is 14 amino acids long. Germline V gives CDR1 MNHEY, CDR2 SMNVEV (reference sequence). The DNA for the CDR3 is TGTGCCAGCAGTTATGGCAGTCGACTCTGGGAGCAGTACTTC. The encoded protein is CASSYGSRLWEQYF.

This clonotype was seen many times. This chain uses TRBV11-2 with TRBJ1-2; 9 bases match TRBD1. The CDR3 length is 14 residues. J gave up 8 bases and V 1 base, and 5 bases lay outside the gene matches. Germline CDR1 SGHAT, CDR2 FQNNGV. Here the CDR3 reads CASSLAWTGEGYTF. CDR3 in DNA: TGTGCCAGCAGCTTAGCGTGGACAGGGGAAGGCTACACCTTC.

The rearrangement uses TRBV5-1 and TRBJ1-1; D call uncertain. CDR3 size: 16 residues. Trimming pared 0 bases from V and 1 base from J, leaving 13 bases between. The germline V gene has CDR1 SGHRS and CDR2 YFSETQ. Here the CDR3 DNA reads TGCGCCAGCAGCTTGGTACGGTCCGCGGGGAACACTGAAGCTTTCTTT. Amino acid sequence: CASSLVRSAGNTEAFF.

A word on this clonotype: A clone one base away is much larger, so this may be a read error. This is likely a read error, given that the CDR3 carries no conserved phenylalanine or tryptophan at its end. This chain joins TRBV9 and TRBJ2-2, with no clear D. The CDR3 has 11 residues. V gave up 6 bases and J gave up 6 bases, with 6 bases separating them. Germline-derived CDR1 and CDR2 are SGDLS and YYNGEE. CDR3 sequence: CASKGSGELFY. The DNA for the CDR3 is TGTGCCAGCAAGGGCTCCGGGGAGCTGTTTTAT.

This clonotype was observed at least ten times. For the CDR3, the DNA is TGTGCCAGCAGTGGGGCGGGGGGTTTGAACACCGGGGAGCTGTTTTTT. This encodes CASSGAGGLNTGELFF. The chain uses TRBV12-3 or TRBV12-4 and TRBJ2-2, with TRBD2 matching over 8 bases. Unmatched junction bases numbered 6, after V lost 5 bases and J lost 1 base. The length of the CDR3 is 16 residues.

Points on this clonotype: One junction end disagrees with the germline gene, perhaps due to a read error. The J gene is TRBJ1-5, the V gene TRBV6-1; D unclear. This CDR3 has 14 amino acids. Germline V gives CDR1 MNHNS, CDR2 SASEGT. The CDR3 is CASSELAAGQPQHF. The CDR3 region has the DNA TGTGCCAGCAGTGAATTGGCGGCAGGTCAGCCTCAGCATTTT.

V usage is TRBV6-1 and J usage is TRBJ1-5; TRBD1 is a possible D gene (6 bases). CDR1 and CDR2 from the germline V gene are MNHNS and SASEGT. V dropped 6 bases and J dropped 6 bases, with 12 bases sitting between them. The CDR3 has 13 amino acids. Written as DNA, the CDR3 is TGTGCCAGCAGAGGGGGGCCCGGTCAGCCCCAGCATTTT. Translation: CASRGGPGQPQHF.

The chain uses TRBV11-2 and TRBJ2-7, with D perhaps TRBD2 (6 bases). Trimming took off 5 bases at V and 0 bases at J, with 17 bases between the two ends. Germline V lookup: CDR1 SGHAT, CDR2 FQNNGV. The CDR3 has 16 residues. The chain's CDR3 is CASSEDAGTPSYEQYF. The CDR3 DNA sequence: TGTGCCAGCAGCGAAGATGCCGGGACTCCCTCCTACGAGCAGTACTTC.